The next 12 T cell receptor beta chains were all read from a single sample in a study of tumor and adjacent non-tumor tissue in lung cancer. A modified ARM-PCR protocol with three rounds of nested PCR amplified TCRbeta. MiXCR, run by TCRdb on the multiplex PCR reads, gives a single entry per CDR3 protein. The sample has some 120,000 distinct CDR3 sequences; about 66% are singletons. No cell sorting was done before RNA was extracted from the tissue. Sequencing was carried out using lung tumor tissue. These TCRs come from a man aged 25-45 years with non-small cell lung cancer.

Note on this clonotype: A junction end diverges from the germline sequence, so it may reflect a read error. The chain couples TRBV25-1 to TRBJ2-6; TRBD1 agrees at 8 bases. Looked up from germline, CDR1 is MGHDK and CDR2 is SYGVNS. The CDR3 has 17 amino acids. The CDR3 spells CAISTGTGVSGANVLIF. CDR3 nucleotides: TGTGCCATCAGCACCGGGACAGGCGTCTCTGGGGCCAACGTCCTGATTTTC.

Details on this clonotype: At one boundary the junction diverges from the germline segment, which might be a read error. The CDR3 loop reads CSVPRGILNTEAFF. The CDR3 coding sequence is TGCAGCGTCCCCCGGGGAATTCTGAACACCGAAGCTTTCTTT. The rearrangement uses TRBV29-1 and TRBJ1-1, with D unclear. Per the germline V gene, CDR1 is SQVTM and CDR2 is ANQGSEA. This CDR3 has 14 residues.

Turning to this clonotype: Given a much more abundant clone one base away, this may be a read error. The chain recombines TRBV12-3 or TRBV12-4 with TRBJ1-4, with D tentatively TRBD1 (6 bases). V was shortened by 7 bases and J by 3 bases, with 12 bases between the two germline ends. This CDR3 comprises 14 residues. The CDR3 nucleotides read TGTGCCAGCACTTTGGGGGCATCTAATGAAAAACTGTTTTTT. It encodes CASTLGASNEKLFF.

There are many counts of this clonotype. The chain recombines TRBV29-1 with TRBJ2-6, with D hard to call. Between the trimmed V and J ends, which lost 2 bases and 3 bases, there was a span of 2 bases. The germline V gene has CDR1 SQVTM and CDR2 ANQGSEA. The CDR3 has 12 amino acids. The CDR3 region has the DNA TGCAGCGTTGAATTTGGGGCCAACGTCCTGACTTTC. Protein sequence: CSVEFGANVLTF.

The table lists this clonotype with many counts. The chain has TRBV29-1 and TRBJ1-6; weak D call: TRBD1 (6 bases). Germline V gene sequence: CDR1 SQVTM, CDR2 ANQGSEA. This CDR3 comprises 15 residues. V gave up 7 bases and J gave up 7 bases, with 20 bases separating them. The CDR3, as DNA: TGCAGCGCCGAGGGTGTAGGGGGTAAGAATTCACCCCTCCACTTT. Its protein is CSAEGVGGKNSPLHF.

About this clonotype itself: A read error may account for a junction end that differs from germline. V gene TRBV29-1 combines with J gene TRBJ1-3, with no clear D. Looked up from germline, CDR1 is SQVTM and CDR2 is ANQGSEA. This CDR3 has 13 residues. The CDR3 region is CSVEEYSGNTMYF. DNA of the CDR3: TGCAGCGTTGAAGAGTACTCTGGAAACACCATGTACTTT.

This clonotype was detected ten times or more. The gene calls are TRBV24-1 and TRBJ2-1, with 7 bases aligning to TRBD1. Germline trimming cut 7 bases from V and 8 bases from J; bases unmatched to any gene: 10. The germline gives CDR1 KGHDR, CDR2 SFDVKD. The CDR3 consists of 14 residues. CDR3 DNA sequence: TGTGCCACCAGCCTCCCGGGGACAGCCGATGAGCAGTTCTTC. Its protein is CATSLPGTADEQFF.

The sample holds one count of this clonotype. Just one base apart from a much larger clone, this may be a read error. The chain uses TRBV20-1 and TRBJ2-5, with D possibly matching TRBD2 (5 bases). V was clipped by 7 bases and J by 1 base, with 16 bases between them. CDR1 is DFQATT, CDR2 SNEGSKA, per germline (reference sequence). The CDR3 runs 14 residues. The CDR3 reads CSDTDRRPQETQYF. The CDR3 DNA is TGCAGTGATACCGATCGGAGGCCCCAAGAGACCCAGTACTTC.

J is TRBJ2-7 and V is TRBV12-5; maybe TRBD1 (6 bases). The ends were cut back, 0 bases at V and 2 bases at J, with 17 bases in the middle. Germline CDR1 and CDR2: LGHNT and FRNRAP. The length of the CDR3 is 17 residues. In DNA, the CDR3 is TGTGCTAGTGGTTTGGTTATCGAGACACCAGGGGCCTACGAGCAGTACTTC. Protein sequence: CASGLVIETPGAYEQYF.

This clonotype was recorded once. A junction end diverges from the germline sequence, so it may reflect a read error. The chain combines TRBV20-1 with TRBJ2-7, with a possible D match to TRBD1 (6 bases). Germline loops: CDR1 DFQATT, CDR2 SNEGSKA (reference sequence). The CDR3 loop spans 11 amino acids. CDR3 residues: CSAISGHEQYF. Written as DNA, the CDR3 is TGCAGTGCTATATCGGGACACGAACAGTACTTC.

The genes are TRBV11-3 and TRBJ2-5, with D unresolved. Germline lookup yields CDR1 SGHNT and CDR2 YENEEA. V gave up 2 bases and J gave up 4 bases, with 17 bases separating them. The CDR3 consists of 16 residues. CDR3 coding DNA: TGTGCCAGCAGCTTAAGGACGGGTCACCTTATAGAGACCCAGTACTTC. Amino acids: CASSLRTGHLIETQYF.

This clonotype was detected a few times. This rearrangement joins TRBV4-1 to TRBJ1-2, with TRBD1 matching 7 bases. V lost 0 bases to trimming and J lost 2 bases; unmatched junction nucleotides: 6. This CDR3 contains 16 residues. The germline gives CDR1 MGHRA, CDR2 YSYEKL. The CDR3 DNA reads TGCGCCAGCAGCCAAGATTCATACAGGGGAAACTATGGCTACACCTTC. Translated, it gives CASSQDSYRGNYGYTF.